Below, 4 T cell receptor beta chains from the same sample are listed, as sequenced in a study of spatial heterogeneity in lung cancer (dated by TCRdb to the late 2010s). What the authors observed across the whole study: The tumor nonsynonymous mutation count correlated with the number of expanded alpha and beta TCRs within the tumor.

No antigen has been identified for these receptors. What this sample's time point label stands for: sample taken at primary tumor resection. Library construction relied on 5' RACE. Sequencing relied on a NextSeq 500. Starting from the raw public reads, TCRdb applied fastp trimming at Q25, assembled clones with MiXCR and retained in-frame beta chains. CDR3 protein sequences are deduplicated, and each keeps its most common genes and DNA. The sample table lists around 20,000 distinct CDR3 sequences, 7% of them with a count of one. The top ten hold less than 25% of the sample. Sequencing was performed on lung tumor tissue, taken at surgery. The receptor set was obtained from a female donor with early-stage non-small cell lung cancer.

The chain links TRBV24-1 to TRBJ2-7; D is ambiguous. The V gene lost 2 bases and the J gene lost 3 bases, with 7 bases spanning the gap. The germline CDR1 and CDR2 sequences are KGHDR and SFDVKD. This CDR3 contains 13 residues. The CDR3: CATSDSTLYEQYF. In DNA, the CDR3 is TGTGCCACCAGTGATTCGACACTCTACGAGCAGTACTTC.

By share, this clonotype counts as medium-sized (0.01 to 0.1%). The rearrangement uses TRBV20-1 and TRBJ2-1, with 9 positions matching TRBD2. J was trimmed by 4 bases and V by 5 bases; bases with no gene match: 3. The CDR3 is made up of 13 amino acids. Germline CDR1 is DFQATT and CDR2 is SNEGSKA (reference sequence). CDR3 sequence: CSADSGGYNEQFF. The CDR3 coding sequence is TGCAGTGCTGATAGCGGGGGTTACAATGAGCAGTTCTTC.

This clonotype was recorded many times. The chain carries TRBV3-1 and TRBJ1-5; no clear D. Germline CDR1 LGHDT, CDR2 YNNKEL (reference sequence). The CDR3 covers 15 residues. The V gene lost 0 bases and the J gene lost 6 bases, with 12 bases spanning the gap. The CDR3 region is CASSQDREHGQPQHF. In DNA form, the CDR3 reads TGTGCCAGCAGCCAAGATAGAGAACACGGTCAGCCCCAGCATTTT.

There are many counts of this clonotype. The V and J genes are TRBV5-1 and TRBJ1-1; D gene ambiguous. The CDR3 consists of 13 residues. Germline CDR1 reads SGHRS; CDR2 reads YFSETQ. V gave up 2 bases and J gave up 1 base, with 6 bases separating them. CDR3 loop: CASSFSQNTEAFF. The CDR3 region has the DNA TGCGCCAGCAGCTTCTCCCAGAACACTGAAGCTTTCTTT.